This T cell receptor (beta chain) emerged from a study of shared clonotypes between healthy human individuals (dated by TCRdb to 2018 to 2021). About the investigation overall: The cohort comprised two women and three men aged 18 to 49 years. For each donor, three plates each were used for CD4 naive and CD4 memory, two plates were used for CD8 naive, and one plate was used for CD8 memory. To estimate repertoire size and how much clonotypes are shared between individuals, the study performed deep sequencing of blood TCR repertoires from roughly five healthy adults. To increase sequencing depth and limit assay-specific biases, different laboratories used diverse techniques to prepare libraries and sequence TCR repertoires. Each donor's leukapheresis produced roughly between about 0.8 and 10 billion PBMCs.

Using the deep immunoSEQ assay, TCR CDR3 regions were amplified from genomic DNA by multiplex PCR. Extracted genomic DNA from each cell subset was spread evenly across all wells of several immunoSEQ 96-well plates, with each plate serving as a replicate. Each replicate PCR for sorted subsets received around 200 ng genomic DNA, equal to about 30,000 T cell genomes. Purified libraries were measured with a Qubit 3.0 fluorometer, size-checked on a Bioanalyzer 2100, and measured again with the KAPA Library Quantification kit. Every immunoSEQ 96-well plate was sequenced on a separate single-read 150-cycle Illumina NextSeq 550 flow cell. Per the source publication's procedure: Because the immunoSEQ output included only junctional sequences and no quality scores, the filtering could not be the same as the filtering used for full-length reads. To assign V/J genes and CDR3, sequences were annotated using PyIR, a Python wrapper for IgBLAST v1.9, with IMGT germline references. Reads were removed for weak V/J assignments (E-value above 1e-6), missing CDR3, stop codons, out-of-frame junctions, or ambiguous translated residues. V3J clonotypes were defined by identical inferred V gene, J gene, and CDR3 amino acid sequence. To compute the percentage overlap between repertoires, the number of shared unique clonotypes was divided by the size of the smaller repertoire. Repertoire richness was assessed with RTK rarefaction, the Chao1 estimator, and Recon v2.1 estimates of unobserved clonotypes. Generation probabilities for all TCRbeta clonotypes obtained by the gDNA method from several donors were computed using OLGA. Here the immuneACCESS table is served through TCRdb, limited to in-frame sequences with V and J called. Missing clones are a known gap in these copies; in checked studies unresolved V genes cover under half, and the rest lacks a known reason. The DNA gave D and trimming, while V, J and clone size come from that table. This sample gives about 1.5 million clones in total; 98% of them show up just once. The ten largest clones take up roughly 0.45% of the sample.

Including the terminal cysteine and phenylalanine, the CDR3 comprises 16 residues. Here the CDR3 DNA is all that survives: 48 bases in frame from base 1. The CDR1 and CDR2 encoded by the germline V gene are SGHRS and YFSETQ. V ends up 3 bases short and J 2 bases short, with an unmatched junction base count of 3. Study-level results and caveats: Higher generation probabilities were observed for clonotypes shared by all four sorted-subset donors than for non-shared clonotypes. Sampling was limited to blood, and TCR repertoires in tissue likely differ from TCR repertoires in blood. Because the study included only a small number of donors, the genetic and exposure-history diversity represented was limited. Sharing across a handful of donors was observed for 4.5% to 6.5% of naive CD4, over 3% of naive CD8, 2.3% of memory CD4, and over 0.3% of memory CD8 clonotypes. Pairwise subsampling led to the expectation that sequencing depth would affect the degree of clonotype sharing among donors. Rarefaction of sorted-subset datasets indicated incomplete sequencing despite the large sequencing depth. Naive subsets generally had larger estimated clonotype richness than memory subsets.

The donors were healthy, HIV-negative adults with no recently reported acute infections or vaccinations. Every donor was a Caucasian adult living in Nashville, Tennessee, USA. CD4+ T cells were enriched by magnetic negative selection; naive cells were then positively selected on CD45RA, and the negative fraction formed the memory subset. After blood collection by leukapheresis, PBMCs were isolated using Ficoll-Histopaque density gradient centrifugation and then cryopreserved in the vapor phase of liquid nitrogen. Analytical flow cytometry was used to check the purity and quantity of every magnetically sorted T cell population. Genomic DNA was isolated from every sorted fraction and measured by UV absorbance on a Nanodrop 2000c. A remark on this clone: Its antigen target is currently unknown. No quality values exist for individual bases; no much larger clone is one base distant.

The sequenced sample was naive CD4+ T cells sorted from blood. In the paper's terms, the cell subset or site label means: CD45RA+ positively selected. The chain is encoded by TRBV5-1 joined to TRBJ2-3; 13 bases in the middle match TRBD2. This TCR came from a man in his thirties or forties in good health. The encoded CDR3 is CASSSGTSGITDTQYF. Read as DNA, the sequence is TGCGCCAGCAGCTCCGGGACTAGCGGGATCACAGATACGCAGTATTTT. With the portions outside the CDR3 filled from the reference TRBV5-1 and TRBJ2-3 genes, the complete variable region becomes KAGVTQTPRYLIKTRGQQVTLSCSPISGHRSVSWYQQTPGQGLQFLFEYFSETQRNKGNFPGRFSGRQFSNSRSEMNVSTLELGDSALYLCASSSGTSGITDTQYFGPGTRLTVL.